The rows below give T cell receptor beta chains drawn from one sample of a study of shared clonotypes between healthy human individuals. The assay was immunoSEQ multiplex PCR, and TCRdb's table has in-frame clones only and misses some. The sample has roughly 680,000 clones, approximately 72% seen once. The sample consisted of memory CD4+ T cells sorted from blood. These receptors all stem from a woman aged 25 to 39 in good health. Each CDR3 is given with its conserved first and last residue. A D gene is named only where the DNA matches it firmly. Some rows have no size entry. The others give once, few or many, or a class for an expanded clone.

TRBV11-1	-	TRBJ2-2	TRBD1	CASSTWTGTTGELFF	TGTGCCAGCAGCACCTGGACAGGGACCACCGGGGAGCTGTTTTTT
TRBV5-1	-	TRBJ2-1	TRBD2	CASSATSDPYNEQFF	TGCGCCAGCAGCGCTACTAGCGACCCCTACAATGAGCAGTTCTTC
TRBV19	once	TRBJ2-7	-	CASSFIPGSSYEQYF	TGTGCCAGTAGTTTTATACCAGGGAGCTCCTACGAGCAGTACTTC
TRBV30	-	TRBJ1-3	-	CAWSVLSGNTIYF	TGTGCCTGGAGTGTCCTTTCTGGAAACACCATATATTTT
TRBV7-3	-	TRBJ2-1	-	CASSPLGGNEQFF	TGTGCCAGCAGCCCCCTCGGGGGCAATGAGCAGTTCTTC
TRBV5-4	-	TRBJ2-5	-	CASTPLQKETQYF	TGTGCCAGCACCCCGCTACAGAAAGAGACCCAGTACTTC
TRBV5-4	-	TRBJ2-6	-	CASSLRESGANVLTF	TGTGCCAGCAGCTTGCGTGAATCTGGGGCCAACGTCCTGACTTTC
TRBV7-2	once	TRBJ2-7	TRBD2	CASSLALAGTYEQYF	TGTGCCAGCAGCTTAGCACTAGCGGGGACCTACGAGCAGTACTTC
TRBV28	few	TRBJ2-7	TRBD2	CASRIGTSGSYEQYF	TGTGCCAGCAGGATTGGGACTAGCGGCTCCTACGAGCAGTACTTC
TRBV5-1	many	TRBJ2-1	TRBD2	CASSLEGGYNEQFF	TGCGCCAGCAGCTTAGAGGGAGGGTACAATGAGCAGTTCTTC
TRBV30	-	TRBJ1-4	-	CAWSGGANEKLFF	TGTGCCTGGAGTGGGGGGGCTAATGAAAAACTGTTTTTT
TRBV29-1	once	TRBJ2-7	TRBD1	CSGRTGGHEQYF	TGCAGCGGACGGACAGGGGGACACGAGCAGTACTTC
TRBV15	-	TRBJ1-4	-	CATSSREVREKLFF	TGTGCCACCAGCAGCAGGGAGGTTAGAGAAAAACTGTTTTTT
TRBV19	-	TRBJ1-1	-	CASSMRIGGTEAFF	TGTGCCAGTAGTATGAGGATAGGAGGGACTGAAGCTTTCTTT
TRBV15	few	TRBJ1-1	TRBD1	CATSTPGQPKAFF	TGTGCCACCAGCACTCCGGGACAGCCGAAAGCTTTCTTT
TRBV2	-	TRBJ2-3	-	CASSLGPRASTDTQYF	TGTGCCAGCAGTCTAGGACCCCGTGCTAGCACAGATACGCAGTATTTT
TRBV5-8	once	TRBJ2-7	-	CASSLRGTGVDEQYF	TGTGCCAGCAGCTTGCGCGGGACGGGAGTTGACGAGCAGTACTTC
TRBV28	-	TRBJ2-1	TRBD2	CATKPIRRGVAGMRSEQFF	TGTGCCACCAAACCAATTCGCCGGGGGGTAGCGGGAATGCGGTCTGAGCAGTTCTTC
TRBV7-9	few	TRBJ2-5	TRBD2	CASSAGLAGAYQETQYF	TGTGCCAGCAGCGCCGGACTAGCGGGGGCGTACCAAGAGACCCAGTACTTC
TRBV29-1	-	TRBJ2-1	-	CSVEVRGFIPYNEQFF	TGCAGCGTTGAAGTTCGGGGGTTCATCCCCTACAATGAGCAGTTCTTC
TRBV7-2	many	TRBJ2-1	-	CASSRKTASYNEQFF	TGTGCCAGCAGCCGTAAGACAGCATCCTACAATGAGCAGTTCTTC
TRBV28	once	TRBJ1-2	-	CASSLPARRYTF	TGTGCCAGCAGTCTCCCTGCTCGTCGCTACACCTTC
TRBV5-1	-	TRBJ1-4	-	CASCEGSTNEKLFF	TGCGCCAGCTGTGAGGGTTCAACTAATGAAAAACTGTTTTTT
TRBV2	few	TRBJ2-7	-	CASSRQGTRYEQYF	TGTGCCAGCAGTCGCCAGGGAACCCGCTACGAGCAGTACTTC
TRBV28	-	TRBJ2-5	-	CASSLSGGRAQETQYF	TGTGCCAGCAGTTTATCGGGGGGCAGAGCCCAAGAGACCCAGTACTTC
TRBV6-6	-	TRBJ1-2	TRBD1	CASRRQTQGEGGYTF	TGTGCCAGCAGACGACAGACCCAGGGGGAGGGTGGCTACACCTTC
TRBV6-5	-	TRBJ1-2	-	CASSYVAGARSGYTF	TGTGCCAGCAGTTACGTGGCAGGGGCGAGGTCAGGCTACACCTTC
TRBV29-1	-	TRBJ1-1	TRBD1	CSVVRQGMNTEAFF	TGCAGCGTGGTCCGACAGGGGATGAACACTGAAGCTTTCTTT
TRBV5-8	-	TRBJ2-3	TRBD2	CASSLGRLAGVGDTQYF	TGTGCCAGCAGCCTAGGGCGCCTAGCGGGAGTTGGGGATACGCAGTATTTT
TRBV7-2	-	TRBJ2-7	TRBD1	CASSLAGGVWVEQYF	TGTGCCAGCAGCTTAGCAGGGGGCGTCTGGGTCGAGCAGTACTTC
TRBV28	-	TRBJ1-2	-	CASVRGQNYGYTF	TGTGCCAGCGTTAGGGGCCAAAACTATGGCTACACCTTC
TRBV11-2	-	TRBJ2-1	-	CASSQGRSTTYNEQFF	TGTGCCAGCAGCCAGGGCAGATCGACTACCTACAATGAGCAGTTCTTC
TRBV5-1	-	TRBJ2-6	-	CASSLECRLSGANVLTF	TGCGCCAGCAGCTTGGAGTGTCGCCTCTCTGGGGCCAACGTCCTGACTTTC
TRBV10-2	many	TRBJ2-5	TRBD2	CASSQVGRGSRETQYF	TGCGCCAGCAGTCAGGTCGGGCGCGGGAGTAGAGAGACCCAGTACTTC
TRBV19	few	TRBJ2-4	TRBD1	CASNTGQANIQYF	TGTGCCAGTAATACGGGACAGGCAAACATTCAGTACTTC
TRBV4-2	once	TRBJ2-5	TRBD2	CASSQGAGGPGETQYF	TGTGCCAGCAGCCAAGGGGCGGGAGGGCCTGGAGAGACCCAGTACTTC
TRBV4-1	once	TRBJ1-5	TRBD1	CASSQGQGRVAQHF	TGCGCCAGCAGCCAAGGACAGGGGAGGGTTGCCCAGCATTTT
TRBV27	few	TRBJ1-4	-	CASSPRLTDSNEKLFF	TGTGCCAGCAGCCCCCGGTTGACAGATTCTAATGAAAAACTGTTTTTT
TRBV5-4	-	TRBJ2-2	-	CASSLSSTGELFF	TGTGCCAGCAGCTTATCGTCCACCGGGGAGCTGTTTTTT
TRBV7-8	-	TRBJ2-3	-	CASSLAQAGVQDTQYF	TGTGCCAGCAGCTTAGCGCAGGCAGGGGTCCAAGATACGCAGTATTTT
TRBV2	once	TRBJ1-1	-	CASSVHWGNTEAFF	TGTGCCAGCAGTGTACACTGGGGCAACACTGAAGCTTTCTTT
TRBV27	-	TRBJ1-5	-	CASSLSLGQPQHF	TGTGCCAGCAGTTTATCGTTAGGCCAGCCCCAGCATTTT
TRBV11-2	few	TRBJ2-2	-	CASIRGQSESGELFF	TGTGCCAGCATACGAGGACAGTCCGAATCCGGGGAGCTGTTTTTT
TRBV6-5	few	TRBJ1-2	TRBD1	CASRDTGGAGGYTF	TGTGCCAGCAGGGATACAGGGGGCGCGGGTGGCTACACCTTC
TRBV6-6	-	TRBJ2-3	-	CASSYDGTTDTQYF	TGTGCCAGCAGTTACGACGGCACCACAGATACGCAGTATTTT
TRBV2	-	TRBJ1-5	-	CASSEGAQGSQPQHF	TGTGCCAGCAGTGAAGGCGCCCAAGGTTCGCAGCCCCAGCATTTT
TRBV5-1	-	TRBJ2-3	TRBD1	CASSSGTGYSTDTQYF	TGCGCCAGCAGCTCCGGGACAGGATATAGCACAGATACGCAGTATTTT
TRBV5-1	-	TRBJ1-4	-	CASSQWGLGEKLFF	TGCGCCAGCAGCCAGTGGGGGCTTGGCGAAAAACTGTTTTTT